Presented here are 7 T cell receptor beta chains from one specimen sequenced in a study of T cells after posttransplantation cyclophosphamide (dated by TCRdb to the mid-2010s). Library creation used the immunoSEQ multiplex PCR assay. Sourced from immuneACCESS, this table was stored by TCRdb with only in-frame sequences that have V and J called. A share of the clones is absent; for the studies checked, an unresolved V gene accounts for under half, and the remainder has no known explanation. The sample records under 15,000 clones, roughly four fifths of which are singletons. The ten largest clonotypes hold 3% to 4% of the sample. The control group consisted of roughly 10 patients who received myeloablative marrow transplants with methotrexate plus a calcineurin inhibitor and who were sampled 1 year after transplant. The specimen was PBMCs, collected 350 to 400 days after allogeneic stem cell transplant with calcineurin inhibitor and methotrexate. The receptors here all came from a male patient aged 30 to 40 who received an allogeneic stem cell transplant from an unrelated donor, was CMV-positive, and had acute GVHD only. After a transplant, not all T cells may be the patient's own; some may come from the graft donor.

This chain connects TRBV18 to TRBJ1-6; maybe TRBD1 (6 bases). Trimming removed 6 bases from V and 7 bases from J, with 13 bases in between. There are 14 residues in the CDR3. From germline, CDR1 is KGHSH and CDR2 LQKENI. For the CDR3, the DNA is TGTGCCAGCTCCCCCGGCGGACAGAATTCACCCCTCCACTTT. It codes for CASSPGGQNSPLHF.

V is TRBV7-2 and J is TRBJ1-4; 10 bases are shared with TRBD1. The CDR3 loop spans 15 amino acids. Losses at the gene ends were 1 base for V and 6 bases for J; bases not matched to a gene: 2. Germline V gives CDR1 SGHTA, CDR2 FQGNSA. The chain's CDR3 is CASSLGTGGHEKLFF. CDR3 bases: TGTGCCAGCAGCTTAGGGACAGGGGGACATGAAAAACTGTTTTTT.

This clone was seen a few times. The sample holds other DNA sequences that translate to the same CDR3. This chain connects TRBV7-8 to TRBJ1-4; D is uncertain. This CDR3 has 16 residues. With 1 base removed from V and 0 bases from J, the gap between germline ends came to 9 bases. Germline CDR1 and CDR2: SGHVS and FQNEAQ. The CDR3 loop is CASSLGSRATNEKLFF. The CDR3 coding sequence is TGTGCCAGCAGCTTAGGTTCGCGCGCAACTAATGAAAAACTGTTTTTT.

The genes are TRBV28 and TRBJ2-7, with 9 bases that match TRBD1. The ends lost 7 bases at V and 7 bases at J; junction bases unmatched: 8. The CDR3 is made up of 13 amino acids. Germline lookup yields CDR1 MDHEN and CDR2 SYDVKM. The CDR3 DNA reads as TGTGCCAGCAAGAAACAGGGGGCGAGGGAGCAGTACTTC. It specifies CASKKQGAREQYF.

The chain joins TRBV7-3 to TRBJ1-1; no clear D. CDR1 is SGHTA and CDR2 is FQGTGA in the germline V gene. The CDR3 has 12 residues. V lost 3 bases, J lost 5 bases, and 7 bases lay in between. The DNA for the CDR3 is TGTGCCAGCAGCTTTACATTAACTGAAGCTTTCTTT. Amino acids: CASSFTLTEAFF.

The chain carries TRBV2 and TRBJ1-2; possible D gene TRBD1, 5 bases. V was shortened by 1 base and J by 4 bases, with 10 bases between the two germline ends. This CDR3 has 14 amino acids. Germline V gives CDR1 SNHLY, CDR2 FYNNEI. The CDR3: CASSEGTGSYGYTF. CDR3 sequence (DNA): TGTGCCAGCAGTGAAGGTACAGGTTCCTATGGCTACACCTTC. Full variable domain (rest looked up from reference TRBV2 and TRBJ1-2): EPEVTQTPSHQVTQMGQEVILRCVPISNHLYFYWYRQILGQKVEFLVSFYNNEISEKSEIFDDQFSVERPDGSNFTLKIRSTKLEDSAMYFCASSEGTGSYGYTFGSGTRLTVV.

The CDR3 DNA follows: TGTGCCAGCAAGTACAGCAACGAGCAGTACTTC. Residues: CASKYSNEQYF. J is TRBJ2-7 and V is TRBV2; D is uncertain. The ends were cut back, 7 bases at V and 5 bases at J, with 9 bases in the middle. The germline V gene has CDR1 SNHLY and CDR2 FYNNEI. This CDR3 spans 11 amino acids.